The TCR beta chain described here comes from a study of blood T cells in healthy people across ages. Whole-study results and caveats: It was held that diversity estimates obtained from one million T cells represented underestimates.

Primed by a sample-barcoded 5' primer and a J-beta primer mix, a second PCR proceeded for about 6 to 11 cycles. TCRdb reprocessed the 5' RACE reads with MiXCR, giving one entry per CDR3 protein. The sample comprises 780,000 or so distinct CDR3 sequences, around half of which are singletons, and 40% to 50% rests with the top ten. No fewer than 6 million PBMCs went into each sample. Comments on this clonotype: As yet, its antigen is unknown.

The CDR3 has 15 residues. The germline gives CDR1 SGHRS, CDR2 YFSETQ. V shed 4 bases and J shed 2 bases, with 16 bases lying between them. Sequencing was carried out using blood. The receptor's source is an elderly man in good health. The chain has TRBV5-1 and TRBJ2-7, with D possibly being TRBD1 (6 bases). The CDR3 DNA sequence: TGCGCCAGCAGCCGTTTGCAGGGGCCCGCCTACGAGCAGTACTTC. Translated: CASSRLQGPAYEQYF.